The T cell receptor beta chain under discussion was sequenced for a study of blood T cell repertoires in COVID-19. Study in general: COVID-19 samples from acute and convalescent phases originated in the United States, Italy and Spain.

Authors' processing steps: Amplification of reference gene primers provided the estimated nucleated cell counts. TCRdb's copy holds only in-frame clones and misses some; the assay was immunoSEQ multiplex PCR. D and trimming were read from the DNA, whereas the V and J calls and clone size are those reported in that table. The data show 150,000 to 200,000 clones, with around 89% seen just once and approximately 4.5% held by the top ten. This CDR3 is 16 amino acids long. Looked up from germline, CDR1 is MNHEY and CDR2 is SVGEGT. Trimming shortened V by 2 bases and J by 6 bases, and 17 bases separated the two germline ends.

This TCR derives from a human donor in a cohort sampled during active COVID-19. This rearrangement joins TRBV6-2 or TRBV6-3 to TRBJ1-5; D gene unclear. The sequencing sample was made of peripheral blood. CDR3 nucleotides: TGTGCCAGCAGTTACCTTAGTACGGGGAAATCTCAGCCCCAGCATTTT. Its translation is CASSYLSTGKSQPQHF.